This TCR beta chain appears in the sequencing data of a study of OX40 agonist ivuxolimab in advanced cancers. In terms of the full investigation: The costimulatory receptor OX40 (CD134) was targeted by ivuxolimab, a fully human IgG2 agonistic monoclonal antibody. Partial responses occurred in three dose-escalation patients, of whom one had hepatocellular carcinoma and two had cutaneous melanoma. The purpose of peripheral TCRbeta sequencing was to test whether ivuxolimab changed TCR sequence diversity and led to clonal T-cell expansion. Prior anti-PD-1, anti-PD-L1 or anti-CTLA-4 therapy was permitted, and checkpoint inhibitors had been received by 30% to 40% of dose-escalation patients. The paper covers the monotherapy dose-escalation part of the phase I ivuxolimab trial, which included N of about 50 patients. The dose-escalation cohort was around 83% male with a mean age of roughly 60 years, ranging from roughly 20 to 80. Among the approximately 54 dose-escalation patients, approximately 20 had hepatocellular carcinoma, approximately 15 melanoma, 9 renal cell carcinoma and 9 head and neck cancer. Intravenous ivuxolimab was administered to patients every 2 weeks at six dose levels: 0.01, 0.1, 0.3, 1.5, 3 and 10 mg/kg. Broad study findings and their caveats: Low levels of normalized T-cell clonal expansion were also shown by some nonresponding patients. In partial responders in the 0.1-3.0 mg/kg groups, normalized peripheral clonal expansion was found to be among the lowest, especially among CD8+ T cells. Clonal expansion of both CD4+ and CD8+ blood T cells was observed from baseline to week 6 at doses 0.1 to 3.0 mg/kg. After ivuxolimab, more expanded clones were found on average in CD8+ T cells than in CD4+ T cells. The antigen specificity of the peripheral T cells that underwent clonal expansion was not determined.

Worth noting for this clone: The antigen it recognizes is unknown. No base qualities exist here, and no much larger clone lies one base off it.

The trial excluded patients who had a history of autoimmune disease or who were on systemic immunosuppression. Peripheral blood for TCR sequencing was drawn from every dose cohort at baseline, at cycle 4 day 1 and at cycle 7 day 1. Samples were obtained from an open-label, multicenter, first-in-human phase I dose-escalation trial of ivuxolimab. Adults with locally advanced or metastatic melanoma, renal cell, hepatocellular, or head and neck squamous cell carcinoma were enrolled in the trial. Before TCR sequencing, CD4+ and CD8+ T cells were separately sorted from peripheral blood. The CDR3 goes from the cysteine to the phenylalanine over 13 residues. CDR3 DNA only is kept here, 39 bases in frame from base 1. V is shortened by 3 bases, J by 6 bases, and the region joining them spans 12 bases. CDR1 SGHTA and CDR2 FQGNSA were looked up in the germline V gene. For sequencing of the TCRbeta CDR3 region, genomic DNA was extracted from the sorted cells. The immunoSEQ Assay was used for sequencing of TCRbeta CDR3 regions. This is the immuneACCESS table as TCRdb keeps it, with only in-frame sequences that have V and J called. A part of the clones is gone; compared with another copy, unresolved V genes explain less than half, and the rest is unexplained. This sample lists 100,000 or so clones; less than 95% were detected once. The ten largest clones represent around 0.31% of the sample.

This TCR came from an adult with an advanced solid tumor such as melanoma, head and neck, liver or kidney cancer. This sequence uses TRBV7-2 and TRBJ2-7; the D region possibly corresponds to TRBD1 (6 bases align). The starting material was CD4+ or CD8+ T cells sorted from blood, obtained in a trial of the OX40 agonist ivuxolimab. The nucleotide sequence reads TGTGCCAGCAGCTTTCAGGGGCGGAGCGAGCAGTACTTC. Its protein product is CASSFQGRSEQYF.